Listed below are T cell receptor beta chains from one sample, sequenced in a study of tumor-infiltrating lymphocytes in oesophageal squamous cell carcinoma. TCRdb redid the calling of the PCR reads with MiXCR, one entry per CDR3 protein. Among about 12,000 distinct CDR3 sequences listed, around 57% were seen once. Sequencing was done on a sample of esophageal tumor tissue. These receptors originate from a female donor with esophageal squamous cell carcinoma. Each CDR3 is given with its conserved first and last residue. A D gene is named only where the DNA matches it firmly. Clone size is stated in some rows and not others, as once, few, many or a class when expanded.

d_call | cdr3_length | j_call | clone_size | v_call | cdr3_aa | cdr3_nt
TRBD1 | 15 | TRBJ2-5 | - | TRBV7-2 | CASSLASDRGETQYF | TGTGCCAGCAGCTTAGCATCGGACAGGGGGGAGACCCAGTACTTC
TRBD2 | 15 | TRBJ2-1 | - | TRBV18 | CASSPRTSGGETQFF | TGTGCCAGCTCACCACGTACTAGCGGAGGTGAGACCCAGTTCTTC
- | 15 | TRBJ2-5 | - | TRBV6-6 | CASSYGAGSGETQYF | TGTGCCAGCAGTTACGGCGCGGGATCCGGGGAGACCCAGTACTTC
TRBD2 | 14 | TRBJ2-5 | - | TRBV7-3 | CASSPQAGEETQYF | TGTGCCAGCAGCCCTCAAGCGGGAGAGGAGACCCAGTACTTC
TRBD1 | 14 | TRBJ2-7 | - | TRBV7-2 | CASSRDSLSYEQYF | TGTGCCAGCAGCCGGGACAGCCTCTCCTACGAGCAGTACTTC
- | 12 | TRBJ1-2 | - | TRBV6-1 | CASRGDNYGYTF | TGTGCCAGCAGGGGGGACAACTATGGCTACACCTTC
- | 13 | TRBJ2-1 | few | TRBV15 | CATRRPGDNEQFF | TGTGCCACCCGCAGGCCAGGAGACAATGAGCAGTTCTTC
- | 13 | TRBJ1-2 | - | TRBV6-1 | CASTHRAGSGYTF | TGTGCCAGCACACATAGAGCAGGCTCGGGCTACACCTTC
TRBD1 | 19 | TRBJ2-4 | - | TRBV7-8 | CASSLLPYNRGEGKNIQYF | TGTGCCAGCAGCTTATTACCCTATAACAGGGGTGAGGGCAAAAACATTCAGTACTTC
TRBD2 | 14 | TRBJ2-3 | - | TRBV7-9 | CAGGGARAGDTQYF | TGTGCCGGGGGGGGAGCCAGGGCAGGAGATACGCAGTATTTT
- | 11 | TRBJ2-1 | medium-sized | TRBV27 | CASRIYHEQFF | TGTGCCAGCAGGATTTACCATGAGCAGTTCTTC
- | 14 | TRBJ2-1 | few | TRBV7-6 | CASSLAGKVNEQFF | TGTGCCAGCAGCTTAGCGGGAAAGGTCAATGAGCAGTTCTTC
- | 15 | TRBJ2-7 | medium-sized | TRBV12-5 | CASGLVMVSAYEQYF | TGTGCTAGTGGTTTGGTAATGGTATCGGCCTACGAGCAGTACTTC
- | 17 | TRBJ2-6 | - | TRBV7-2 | CASSFYGRYSGANVLTF | TGTGCCAGCAGCTTTTATGGCCGGTACTCTGGGGCCAACGTCCTGACTTTC
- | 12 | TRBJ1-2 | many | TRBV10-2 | CASRKTGSGYTF | TGCGCCAGCAGGAAGACAGGATCTGGCTACACCTTC
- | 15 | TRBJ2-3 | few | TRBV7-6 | CASTLLWGAGDTQYF | TGTGCCAGCACCCTCCTGTGGGGGGCTGGGGATACGCAGTATTTT
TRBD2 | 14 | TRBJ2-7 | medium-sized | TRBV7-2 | CASSLRGGTYEQYF | TGTGCCAGCAGCTTACGGGGGGGAACCTACGAGCAGTACTTC
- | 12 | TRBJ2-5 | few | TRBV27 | CASSLDVGTQYF | TGTGCCAGCAGTTTGGACGTTGGGACCCAGTACTTC
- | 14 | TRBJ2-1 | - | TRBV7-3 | CASSLDLWDSEQFF | TGTGCCAGCAGCTTAGATTTATGGGACTCTGAGCAGTTCTTC
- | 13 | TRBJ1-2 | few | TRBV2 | CASSTRANYGYTF | TGTGCCAGCAGTACCAGGGCTAACTATGGCTACACCTTC
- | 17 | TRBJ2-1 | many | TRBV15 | CATSRDRSPLSYNEQFF | TGTGCCACCAGCAGAGATCGTTCGCCACTCTCCTACAATGAGCAGTTCTTC
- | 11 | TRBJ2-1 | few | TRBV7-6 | CASSLSLEQFF | TGTGCCAGCAGCTTATCGCTAGAACAGTTCTTC
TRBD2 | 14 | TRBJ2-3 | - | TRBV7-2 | CASSTQTSADTQYF | TGTGCCAGCAGCACTCAGACTAGCGCAGATACGCAGTATTTT
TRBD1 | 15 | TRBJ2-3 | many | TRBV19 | CASSIGDRGTDTQYF | TGTGCCAGTAGTATTGGGGACAGGGGAACAGATACGCAGTATTTT
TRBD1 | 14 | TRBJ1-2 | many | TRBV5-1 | CASSLGDRTYGYTF | TGCGCCAGCAGCTTGGGGGACAGGACCTATGGCTACACCTTC
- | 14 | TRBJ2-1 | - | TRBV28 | CASSPTRAYNEQFF | TGTGCCAGCAGTCCCACACGAGCCTACAATGAGCAGTTCTTC
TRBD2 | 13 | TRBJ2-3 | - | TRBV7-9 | CASSLTAGDTQYF | TGTGCCAGCAGCTTAACAGCGGGGGATACGCAGTATTTT
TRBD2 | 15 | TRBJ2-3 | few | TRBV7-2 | CASSLDGRGVDTQYF | TGTGCCAGCAGCTTAGACGGGAGGGGGGTAGATACGCAGTATTTT
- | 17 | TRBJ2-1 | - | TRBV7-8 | CASSLVGGQGMGDEQFF | TGTGCCAGCAGCTTAGTGGGTGGTCAGGGGATGGGCGATGAGCAGTTCTTC
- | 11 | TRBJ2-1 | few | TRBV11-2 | CASRDFNEQFF | TGTGCCAGCAGGGACTTCAATGAGCAGTTCTTC
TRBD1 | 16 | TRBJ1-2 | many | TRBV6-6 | CASSYSLAGGNYGYTF | TGTGCCAGCAGTTACTCGTTAGCAGGGGGTAACTATGGCTACACCTTC
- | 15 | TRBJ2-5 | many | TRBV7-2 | CASSFSAGSQETQYF | TGTGCCAGCAGCTTCTCGGCCGGGAGTCAAGAGACCCAGTACTTC
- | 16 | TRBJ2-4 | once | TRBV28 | CASSLPSEGGYNEQYF | TGTGCCAGCAGTTTACCCTCGGAGGGCGGCTACAATGAGCAGTACTTC
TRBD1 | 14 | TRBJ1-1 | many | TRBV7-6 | CASSQDRVNTEAFF | TGTGCCAGCAGCCAGGACAGGGTGAACACTGAAGCTTTCTTT
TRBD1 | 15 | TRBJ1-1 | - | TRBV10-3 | CAISERGQGTWRAFF | TGTGCCATCAGTGAGAGGGGACAGGGGACCTGGAGAGCTTTCTTT
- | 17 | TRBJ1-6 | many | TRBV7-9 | CASSPSGAGGRSSPLHF | TGTGCCAGCAGCCCTTCGGGGGCCGGGGGACGCAGTTCACCCCTCCACTTT
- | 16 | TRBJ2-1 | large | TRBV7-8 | CASSRDGQSSYNEQFF | TGTGCCAGCAGCCGGGACGGTCAGAGCTCCTACAATGAGCAGTTCTTC
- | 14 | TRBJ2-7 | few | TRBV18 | CASSPAGQSYEQYF | TGTGCCAGCTCACCCGCGGGACAGTCTTACGAGCAGTACTTC
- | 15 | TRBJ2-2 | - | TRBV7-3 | CASSLLGRSTGELFF | TGTGCCAGCAGCTTACTCGGGCGAAGCACCGGGGAGCTGTTTTTT
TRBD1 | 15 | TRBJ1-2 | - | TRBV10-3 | CAISWTGVANYGYTF | TGTGCCATCAGTTGGACAGGGGTGGCTAACTATGGCTACACCTTC
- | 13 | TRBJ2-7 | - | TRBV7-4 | CASSWTADDEQYF | TGTGCCAGCAGCTGGACGGCGGACGATGAGCAGTACTTC